These 7 T cell receptor beta chains were all obtained from the same sample, sequenced in a study of Ad26.COV2.S vaccination and SARS-CoV-2 variants. Profiling relied on immunoSEQ multiplex PCR, and the TCRdb table lists in-frame clones only, not all of them. The table lists hundreds of thousands of clones, roughly 90% of them singletons, with about 1.5% in the top ten. The treatment was: roughly 19 received Ad26.COV2.S at low or high dose, single or two shots; several received placebo; per-sample allocation not given. At day 63 after the first vaccine or placebo injection, samples were drawn. This sample comprised peripheral blood, obtained in a trial of Ad26.COV2.S vaccine versus placebo. These receptors came from a person aged 18-65 years who received the Ad26.COV2.S COVID-19 vaccine or a placebo.

V usage is TRBV7-9 and J usage is TRBJ1-4; possible D gene TRBD1, 5 bases. The CDR3 runs to 13 residues. Germline values: CDR1 SEHNR, CDR2 FQNEAQ (reference sequence). V was trimmed by 3 bases and J by 5 bases, leaving 7 bases between them. In DNA, the CDR3 is TGTGCCAGCAGCTTTGGGGACAATGAAAAACTGTTTTTT. It specifies CASSFGDNEKLFF.

The CDR3 spells CASSAGGSNTEAFF. CDR3 bases: TGTGCCAGTTCCGCTGGGGGATCCAACACTGAAGCTTTCTTT. The chain carries TRBV19 and TRBJ1-1; D is perhaps TRBD1 (5 bases). In germline, CDR1 is LNHDA, CDR2 SQIVND (reference sequence). V was cut by 8 bases and J by 2 bases, with 15 bases left in between. CDR3 size: 14 residues.

This clone appeared a single time. The V and J genes are TRBV19 and TRBJ2-1; D might be TRBD2 (5 bases). The CDR3 spans 12 residues. CDR1 is LNHDA, CDR2 SQIVND, per germline (reference sequence). Trimming removed 3 bases from V and 8 bases from J, with 8 bases in between. In DNA, the CDR3 is TGTGCCAGTAGTATGACGGGGTATGAGCAGTTCTTC. Its translation: CASSMTGYEQFF.

This sequence joins TRBV5-5 and TRBJ2-1; D gene ambiguous. Germline V gene sequence: CDR1 SGHKS, CDR2 YYEKEE (reference sequence). The CDR3 sequence is 14 residues long. The V gene lost 0 bases and the J gene lost 7 bases, with 11 bases spanning the gap. The DNA for the CDR3 is TGTGCCAGCAGCTTGGTTGATCAACGGAATGAGCAGTTCTTC. This sequence encodes CASSLVDQRNEQFF.

The rearrangement links TRBV29-1 to TRBJ2-6; possible D gene TRBD1, 6 bases. Germline-derived CDR1 and CDR2 are SQVTM and ANQGSEA. The V end lost 2 bases, the J end lost 2 bases, and 16 bases lay between the germline ends. The CDR3 extends over 17 amino acids. The chain's CDR3 is CSVESRDISAGANVLTF. The CDR3, as DNA: TGCAGCGTTGAATCCCGGGACATAAGCGCTGGGGCCAACGTCCTGACTTTC. Looking up the rest from reference TRBV29-1 and TRBJ2-6 gives the full variable domain: SAVISQKPSRDICQRGTSLTIQCQVDSQVTMMFWYRQQPGQSLTLIATANQGSEATYESGFVIDKFPISRPNLTFSTLTVSNMSPEDSSIYLCSVESRDISAGANVLTFGAGSRLTVL.

As DNA, the CDR3 is TGTGCCAGCAGCTCGGGACAGGGATCTTACGAGCAGTACTTC. This gives the protein CASSSGQGSYEQYF. The chain combines TRBV7-2 with TRBJ2-7; 9 nucleotides agree with TRBD1. This CDR3 is built from 14 residues. Germline trimming cut 4 bases from V and 4 bases from J; bases unmatched to any gene: 5. The germline V gene has CDR1 SGHTA and CDR2 FQGNSA.

This chain links TRBV19 with TRBJ2-1; 8 positions agree with TRBD1. Per germline, CDR1 LNHDA and CDR2 SQIVND (reference sequence). Germline trimming cut 3 bases from V and 3 bases from J; bases unmatched to any gene: 4. The CDR3 has 15 amino acids. The CDR3 sequence is CASSIRQGIYNEQFF. The CDR3 region has the DNA TGTGCCAGTAGTATTAGACAGGGGATCTACAATGAGCAGTTCTTC.